Listed below are T cell receptor beta chains from one sample, sequenced in a study of OX40 agonist ivuxolimab in advanced cancers. Assay used: immunoSEQ multiplex PCR; TCRdb lists only in-frame clones, some missing. The data show over 20,000 clones, around 76% seen once. The input for sequencing was CD4+ or CD8+ T cells sorted from blood, taken in a trial of the OX40 agonist ivuxolimab. The receptors were gathered from an adult with an advanced solid tumor such as melanoma, head and neck, liver or kidney cancer. Each CDR3 is given with its conserved first and last residue. Each record gives: J gene, V gene, D gene, clone size, CDR3 protein, CDR3 DNA. The D gene is left open where the match is weak. A row's size may be missing; if present it is once, few, many or a size class.

j_gene: TRBJ2-5
v_gene: TRBV6-1
d_gene: NA
abundance: NA
CDR3aa: CASTRSLQETQYF
CDR3nt: TGTGCCAGCACCAGGAGTCTCCAAGAGACCCAGTACTTC

j_gene: TRBJ1-1
v_gene: TRBV9
d_gene: NA
abundance: few
CDR3aa: CASSVESGRTEAFF
CDR3nt: TGTGCCAGCAGCGTAGAGTCCGGGCGGACTGAAGCTTTCTTT

j_gene: TRBJ1-2
v_gene: TRBV20-1
d_gene: NA
abundance: NA
CDR3aa: CSARENHGYTF
CDR3nt: TGCAGTGCTAGAGAAAATCATGGCTACACCTTC

j_gene: TRBJ1-1
v_gene: TRBV5-6
d_gene: NA
abundance: NA
CDR3aa: CASSLSGRTNTEAFF
CDR3nt: TGTGCCAGCAGCTTGTCTGGGCGGACGAACACTGAAGCTTTCTTT

j_gene: TRBJ2-7
v_gene: TRBV2
d_gene: NA
abundance: few
CDR3aa: CASSVRTPTHEQYF
CDR3nt: TGTGCCAGCAGTGTCCGGACCCCAACGCACGAGCAGTACTTC

j_gene: TRBJ1-5
v_gene: TRBV5-5
d_gene: TRBD1
abundance: NA
CDR3aa: CASSLGTGGYSNQPQHF
CDR3nt: TGTGCCAGCAGCCTTGGGACAGGGGGTTATAGCAATCAGCCCCAGCATTTT

j_gene: TRBJ2-5
v_gene: TRBV7-9
d_gene: NA
abundance: NA
CDR3aa: CASSLEGGGTQYF
CDR3nt: TGTGCCAGCAGCTTAGAAGGGGGAGGGACCCAGTACTTC

j_gene: TRBJ1-2
v_gene: TRBV29-1
d_gene: TRBD1
abundance: large
CDR3aa: CSGGTDSNYGYTF
CDR3nt: TGCAGCGGAGGGACAGACTCTAACTATGGCTACACCTTC

j_gene: TRBJ2-1
v_gene: TRBV10-3
d_gene: NA
abundance: NA
CDR3aa: CAISLLGQPNNEQFF
CDR3nt: TGTGCCATCAGTCTTCTCGGACAGCCCAACAATGAGCAGTTCTTC

j_gene: TRBJ1-2
v_gene: TRBV29-1
d_gene: NA
abundance: few
CDR3aa: CSDHSTRNGYTF
CDR3nt: TGCAGCGACCATTCGACAAGGAATGGCTACACCTTC

j_gene: TRBJ2-7
v_gene: TRBV6-5
d_gene: NA
abundance: medium-sized
CDR3aa: CASSYRRDNSYEQYF
CDR3nt: TGTGCCAGCAGTTACCGCCGGGACAACTCCTACGAGCAGTACTTC

j_gene: TRBJ2-7
v_gene: TRBV11-3
d_gene: TRBD1
abundance: NA
CDR3aa: CASSSGQGEYEQYF
CDR3nt: TGTGCCAGCAGCTCCGGACAGGGGGAGTACGAGCAGTACTTC

j_gene: TRBJ2-1
v_gene: TRBV6-6
d_gene: NA
abundance: NA
CDR3aa: CASSYSRVYNEQFF
CDR3nt: TGTGCCAGCAGTTACTCAAGGGTCTACAATGAGCAGTTCTTC

j_gene: TRBJ2-6
v_gene: TRBV18
d_gene: TRBD1
abundance: once
CDR3aa: CASSPPTGGFGANVLTF
CDR3nt: TGTGCCAGCTCACCACCGACAGGGGGCTTTGGGGCCAACGTCCTGACTTTC

j_gene: TRBJ2-7
v_gene: TRBV6-5
d_gene: NA
abundance: once
CDR3aa: CASSYSRGTYEQYF
CDR3nt: TGTGCCAGCAGTTACTCAAGGGGAACCTACGAGCAGTACTTC

j_gene: TRBJ2-7
v_gene: TRBV6-5
d_gene: TRBD1
abundance: NA
CDR3aa: CASSTGTASYYEQYF
CDR3nt: TGTGCCAGCAGTACCGGGACAGCCTCCTACTACGAGCAGTACTTC

j_gene: TRBJ1-2
v_gene: TRBV19
d_gene: NA
abundance: once
CDR3aa: CASSMHRASNYGYTF
CDR3nt: TGTGCCAGTAGTATGCACAGGGCATCGAACTATGGCTACACCTTC

j_gene: TRBJ2-4
v_gene: TRBV6-1
d_gene: NA
abundance: NA
CDR3aa: CASMDVSKNIQYF
CDR3nt: TGTGCCAGCATGGACGTTTCGAAAAACATTCAGTACTTC

j_gene: TRBJ2-7
v_gene: TRBV9
d_gene: NA
abundance: NA
CDR3aa: CASSGVGHGNEQYF
CDR3nt: TGTGCCAGCAGCGGTGTGGGACACGGGAACGAGCAGTACTTC

j_gene: TRBJ2-6
v_gene: TRBV5-1
d_gene: NA
abundance: NA
CDR3aa: CASSPSSGANVLTF
CDR3nt: TGCGCCAGCAGCCCGAGCTCTGGGGCCAACGTCCTGACTTTC

j_gene: TRBJ1-5
v_gene: TRBV19
d_gene: NA
abundance: medium-sized
CDR3aa: CATSDGEGQPQHF
CDR3nt: TGTGCCACCTCCGACGGGGAGGGGCAGCCCCAGCATTTT

j_gene: TRBJ1-5
v_gene: TRBV18
d_gene: NA
abundance: NA
CDR3aa: CASSPGKANQPQHF
CDR3nt: TGTGCCAGCTCACCAGGGAAGGCCAATCAGCCCCAGCATTTT

j_gene: TRBJ1-6
v_gene: TRBV9
d_gene: TRBD1
abundance: few
CDR3aa: CASSVGGDRNSPLHF
CDR3nt: TGTGCCAGCAGCGTAGGAGGGGACAGAAATTCACCCCTCCACTTT

j_gene: TRBJ1-5
v_gene: TRBV6-1
d_gene: NA
abundance: NA
CDR3aa: CASSEGGFNNQPQHF
CDR3nt: TGTGCCAGCAGTGAAGGGGGTTTTAACAATCAGCCCCAGCATTTT

j_gene: TRBJ2-2
v_gene: TRBV4-3
d_gene: NA
abundance: NA
CDR3aa: CASSQDLRAGNTGELFF
CDR3nt: TGCGCCAGCAGCCAAGATCTTCGGGCGGGGAACACCGGGGAGCTGTTTTTT

j_gene: TRBJ1-5
v_gene: TRBV2
d_gene: NA
abundance: once
CDR3aa: CASSEGRGNQPQHF
CDR3nt: TGTGCCAGCAGTGAAGGACGGGGAAATCAGCCCCAGCATTTT

j_gene: TRBJ2-6
v_gene: TRBV11-3
d_gene: NA
abundance: few
CDR3aa: CASSRGSSGANVLTF
CDR3nt: TGTGCCAGCAGCCGGGGGAGCTCTGGGGCCAACGTCCTGACTTTC

j_gene: TRBJ2-3
v_gene: TRBV7-9
d_gene: NA
abundance: NA
CDR3aa: CASSRPLADTQYF
CDR3nt: TGTGCCAGCAGTCGGCCGCTAGCAGATACGCAGTATTTT

j_gene: TRBJ2-2
v_gene: TRBV5-1
d_gene: TRBD2
abundance: NA
CDR3aa: CASSRVLAGGLPGELFF
CDR3nt: TGCGCCAGCAGTCGAGTACTAGCGGGGGGGCTCCCCGGGGAGCTGTTTTTT

j_gene: TRBJ1-3
v_gene: TRBV7-6
d_gene: NA
abundance: NA
CDR3aa: CASSYYPGASGNTIYF
CDR3nt: TGTGCCAGCAGCTACTACCCGGGGGCCTCTGGAAACACCATATATTTT

j_gene: TRBJ1-1
v_gene: TRBV30
d_gene: NA
abundance: NA
CDR3aa: CAWTLGDTEAFF
CDR3nt: TGTGCCTGGACCCTCGGGGATACTGAAGCTTTCTTT

j_gene: TRBJ2-3
v_gene: TRBV7-2
d_gene: TRBD2
abundance: NA
CDR3aa: CASSQTSGLTDTQYF
CDR3nt: TGTGCCAGCAGCCAGACTAGCGGCCTCACAGATACGCAGTATTTT

j_gene: TRBJ2-3
v_gene: TRBV6-1
d_gene: NA
abundance: NA
CDR3aa: CASSPPPGAEDTQYF
CDR3nt: TGTGCCAGCAGTCCCCCCCCGGGGGCCGAAGATACGCAGTATTTT

j_gene: TRBJ2-5
v_gene: TRBV18
d_gene: TRBD1
abundance: few
CDR3aa: CASSPPPTGQPGETQYF
CDR3nt: TGTGCCAGCTCACCACCGCCAACGGGACAGCCGGGAGAGACCCAGTACTTC

j_gene: TRBJ2-1
v_gene: TRBV5-1
d_gene: NA
abundance: NA
CDR3aa: CASSYSPQDEQFF
CDR3nt: TGCGCCAGCAGCTACAGCCCACAGGATGAGCAGTTCTTC

j_gene: TRBJ2-7
v_gene: TRBV27
d_gene: TRBD1
abundance: NA
CDR3aa: CASSLMGQSSYEQYF
CDR3nt: TGTGCCAGCAGTTTAATGGGACAGAGCTCCTACGAGCAGTACTTC

j_gene: TRBJ2-5
v_gene: TRBV4-1
d_gene: NA
abundance: NA
CDR3aa: CASSQEGRPGEETQYF
CDR3nt: TGCGCCAGCAGCCAAGAAGGACGACCTGGCGAAGAGACCCAGTACTTC

j_gene: TRBJ1-5
v_gene: TRBV7-5
d_gene: NA
abundance: NA
CDR3aa: CVRSLQTGINNQPQHF
CDR3nt: TGTGTCAGAAGCTTACAGACAGGGATAAACAATCAGCCCCAGCATTTT

j_gene: TRBJ1-2
v_gene: TRBV19
d_gene: NA
abundance: NA
CDR3aa: CASSLQGSGYTF
CDR3nt: TGTGCCAGTAGTCTCCAGGGGAGTGGCTACACCTTC

j_gene: TRBJ1-1
v_gene: TRBV19
d_gene: NA
abundance: NA
CDR3aa: CASRKPTGSTEAFF
CDR3nt: TGTGCCAGTAGAAAGCCTACAGGGAGCACTGAAGCTTTCTTT

j_gene: TRBJ1-1
v_gene: TRBV6-6
d_gene: NA
abundance: NA
CDR3aa: CASSYEGGITEAFF
CDR3nt: TGTGCCAGCAGTTACGAGGGGGGCATAACTGAAGCTTTCTTT

j_gene: TRBJ2-1
v_gene: TRBV6-6
d_gene: NA
abundance: NA
CDR3aa: CASRGGGYNEQFF
CDR3nt: TGTGCCAGCAGAGGAGGGGGCTACAATGAGCAGTTCTTC